The T cell receptor beta chain described here comes from a study of blood T cell repertoires in COVID-19. About the research overall: PBMCs, B-cell-depleted T cells, or T cells provided the cDNA or gDNA that made up the material.

After removal of 3 bases from V and 5 bases from J, the junction contained 8 bases not matched to a gene. Germline CDR1 reads SGHRS; CDR2 reads YFSETQ. The CDR3 extends over 17 amino acids. The repertoire was sequenced with immunoSEQ multiplex PCR; TCRdb's copy has only in-frame clones and lacks some. Of tens of thousands of clones in the sample, 70% to 90% are singletons; the top ten hold under 4%. This TCR derives from a man in his fifties or sixties with active COVID-19. The sequencing sample was made of peripheral blood. The J gene is TRBJ2-1, the V gene TRBV5-1; 13 bases are shared with TRBD2. CDR3 protein: CASSSRPGTSGNNEQFF. The CDR3 nucleotides are TGCGCCAGCAGCTCTAGGCCCGGGACTAGCGGGAACAATGAGCAGTTCTTC.